Below, 23 T cell receptor beta chains from the same sample are listed, as sequenced in a study of T cells after yellow fever vaccination. TCRdb processed the 5' RACE reads anew with MiXCR; each CDR3 protein has one entry. The sample has 170,000 or so distinct CDR3 sequences; around 9.3% are singletons. Specimen: CD8+ T cells sorted from PBMCs, collected 45 days after the yellow fever booster vaccination. The receptor source for this set is a man aged 18 to 30 who received the YFV17D yellow fever vaccine.

This clonotype was seen more than once but under ten times. The rearrangement uses TRBV7-6 and TRBJ2-7; no clear D gene. The germline gives CDR1 SGHVS, CDR2 FNYEAQ. With 5 bases removed from V and 1 base from J, the gap between germline ends came to 9 bases. This CDR3 contains 13 residues. Here the CDR3 reads CASSIGPSYEQYV. The CDR3 DNA is TGTGCCAGCAGCATCGGCCCGTCCTACGAGCAGTACGTC.

This clonotype appeared many times. The V call is TRBV29-1, the J call TRBJ2-2; tentatively, D is TRBD1 (5 bases). Germline V gene sequence: CDR1 SQVTM, CDR2 ANQGSEA. The CDR3 length is 15 residues. The V and J ends lost 5 bases and 1 base respectively, with 14 bases between them. The CDR3 region has the DNA TGCAGCGTTTCCAACTTTGGACAGAACACCGGGGAGCTGTTTTTT. Its translation is CSVSNFGQNTGELFF.

This clonotype appeared many times. This rearrangement joins TRBV6-2 or TRBV6-3 to TRBJ2-3; unclear D gene. The CDR3 is 14 residues long. V lost 4 bases, J lost 0 bases, and 8 bases lay in between. Germline V gives CDR1 MNHEY, CDR2 SVGEGT. The CDR3 spells CASSLILSTDTQYF. As DNA, the CDR3 is TGTGCCAGCAGTTTAATCCTCAGCACAGATACGCAGTATTTT.

This clonotype was seen repeatedly, ten times or more. The rearrangement uses TRBV11-2 and TRBJ2-1, with TRBD2 identical over 9 bases. Germline values: CDR1 SGHAT, CDR2 FQNNGV. The CDR3 loop spans 18 amino acids. V shed 4 bases, J shed 0 bases, and the junction held 10 bases outside the gene matches. As DNA, the CDR3 is TGTGCCAGCAGCTCCTCCGTGGGTAGCGGGAGCTCCTACAATGAGCAGTTCTTC. Protein: CASSSSVGSGSSYNEQFF.

The chain is built from TRBV5-4 and TRBJ2-7, with D maybe TRBD2 (7 bases). The germline gives CDR1 SGHNT, CDR2 YYREEE (reference sequence). There are 14 residues in the CDR3. V shed 1 base and J shed 5 bases, with 13 bases lying between them. CDR3 bases: TGTGCCAGCAGCTTGTACGGCGGGGGCGACGAGCAGTACTTC. It specifies CASSLYGGGDEQYF.

V gene TRBV9 combines with J gene TRBJ2-1; D gene unclear. There are 10 residues in the CDR3. V was cut by 3 bases and J by 9 bases, with 4 bases left in between. The germline V gene has CDR1 SGDLS and CDR2 YYNGEE. Here the CDR3 DNA reads TGTGCCAGCAGCGGGAGTGAGCAGTTCTTC. It specifies CASSGSEQFF.

This clonotype appeared a few times. The chain has TRBV5-1 and TRBJ2-2; D is perhaps TRBD1 (6 bases). This CDR3 is 14 amino acids long. The V end lost 2 bases, the J end lost 6 bases, and 11 bases lay between the germline ends. Germline V CDR1 and CDR2: SGHRS, YFSETQ. The CDR3 sequence is CASSFQQGSGELFF. CDR3 sequence (DNA): TGCGCCAGCAGCTTCCAACAGGGCTCCGGGGAGCTGTTTTTT.

This sequence joins TRBV27 and TRBJ2-7, with D possibly being TRBD1 (6 bases). The CDR3 covers 13 residues. V lost 5 bases to trimming and J lost 4 bases, with 12 bases between them. Germline V lookup: CDR1 MNHEY, CDR2 SMNVEV (reference sequence). The CDR3 nucleotides read TGTGCCAGCAGTCCGGGACACCTATACGAGCAGTACGTC. Its translation is CASSPGHLYEQYV.

This clonotype was seen a few times. The chain joins TRBV5-1 to TRBJ2-7; 7 bases map to TRBD1. The CDR3 covers 15 residues. The germline CDR1 and CDR2 sequences are SGHRS and YFSETQ. J was trimmed by 3 bases and V by 2 bases; bases with no gene match: 8. CDR3 sequence (DNA): TGCGCCAGCAGCTTATTTGACAGGGAAAACTACGAGCAGTACTTC. Translated: CASSLFDRENYEQYF.

The V gene is TRBV3-2, the J gene TRBJ1-2; TRBD1 was called by the table and not checked on the DNA. TRBV3-2 is a listed pseudogene. This CDR3 is built from 16 residues. The DNA of the CDR3 is TGTGCCAGCAGCCAAGACCCGAACAGGGCTTACTATGGCTACACCTTC. Protein product: CASSQDPNRAYYGYTF.

This chain's CDR3 is CSARGGTRVYEQYF. As DNA, the CDR3 is TGCAGTGCTAGGGGTGGGACTAGAGTCTACGAGCAGTACTTC. This chain joins TRBV20-1 and TRBJ2-7, with 8 bases aligning to TRBD2. V lost 3 bases and J lost 3; bases outside the gene matches: 7. The CDR3 loop spans 14 amino acids. Germline CDR1 and CDR2: DFQATT and SNEGSKA (reference sequence).

This clonotype has more than one count but fewer than ten. V and J are TRBV19 and TRBJ2-1; 9 positions match TRBD1. Per germline, CDR1 LNHDA and CDR2 SQIVND (reference sequence). J lost 4 bases, V lost 3 bases, and 4 bases had no gene match. There are 15 residues in the CDR3. CDR3 in amino acids: CASSIQGQGYNEQFF. The CDR3 DNA reads TGTGCCAGTAGTATCCAGGGACAGGGATACAATGAGCAGTTCTTC.

The V call is TRBV10-2, the J call TRBJ2-7, with 7 bases fitting TRBD2. The CDR3 extends over 14 amino acids. Germline CDR1 reads WSHSY; CDR2 reads SAAADI. V gave up 3 bases and J gave up 0 bases; unmatched junction bases: 2. The CDR3 DNA sequence: TGCGCCAGCAGTGAAACGGGGGGCTCCTACGAGCAGTACTTC. It specifies CASSETGGSYEQYF.

This clonotype was observed a handful of times. CDR3 amino acids: CASSQGEFSTDTQYF. The CDR3 DNA reads as TGTGCCAGCAGCCAGGGTGAATTTAGCACAGATACGCAGTATTTT. The chain is built from TRBV14 and TRBJ2-3; D not resolved. Germline V gene lookup returns CDR1 SGHDN and CDR2 FVKESK. There are 15 residues in the CDR3. V was clipped by 3 bases and J by 0 bases, with 10 bases between them.

This clonotype was seen repeatedly, ten times or more. The V and J genes are TRBV15 and TRBJ1-5, with 8 bases fitting TRBD1. The CDR3 is 16 amino acids. V trimming: 2 bases; J trimming: 5 bases; junction bases outside the gene matches: 8. In germline, CDR1 is LNHNV, CDR2 YYDKDF (reference sequence). CDR3 sequence (DNA): TGTGCCACCAGCAGACATCGACAGGGGCCGGATCAGCCCCAGCATTTT. As protein: CATSRHRQGPDQPQHF.

This clonotype was seen a few times. The J gene is TRBJ2-7, the V gene TRBV12-3 or TRBV12-4, with TRBD1 matching 7 bases. The ends lost 7 bases at V and 2 bases at J; junction bases unmatched: 2. This CDR3 is 12 amino acids long. The chain's CDR3 is CASTGTAYEQYF. CDR3 nucleotide sequence: TGTGCCAGCACCGGGACAGCCTACGAGCAGTACTTC.

This clonotype was counted between two and nine times. The V gene is TRBV14, the J gene TRBJ1-2; no clear D gene. Germline CDR1 reads SGHDN; CDR2 reads FVKESK. The V end lost 1 base, the J end lost 7 bases, and 10 bases lay between the germline ends. This CDR3 region has 13 residues. CDR3 protein: CASSQGGWSGYTF. The DNA of the CDR3 is TGTGCCAGCAGCCAAGGAGGGTGGAGTGGCTACACCTTC.

V gene TRBV27 combines with J gene TRBJ2-1, with 7 nucleotides matching TRBD1. The V gene end was trimmed by 0 bases and the J gene end by 4 bases; junction bases not matched to a gene: 3. The germline gives CDR1 MNHEY, CDR2 SMNVEV (reference sequence). This CDR3 region has 15 residues. The CDR3 nucleotides are TGTGCCAGCAGTTTATCGGTGGGACAGTACAATGAGCAGTTCTTC. Encoded protein: CASSLSVGQYNEQFF.

The chain couples TRBV12-3 or TRBV12-4 to TRBJ2-5; D is unclear. Trimming took 6 bases from V and 5 from J, leaving 13 bases between them. This CDR3 has 13 amino acids. CDR3 amino acids: CASRVPNGETQYF. The DNA of the CDR3 is TGTGCCAGCAGGGTTCCTAACGGGGAGACCCAGTACTTC.

The chain recombines TRBV25-1 with TRBJ2-1, with 8 nucleotides matching TRBD2. With V trimmed by 4 bases and J by 8 bases, 13 bases remained unmatched. The CDR3 spans 16 residues. The germline CDR1 and CDR2 sequences are MGHDK and SYGVNS. DNA of the CDR3: TGTGCCAGCAGTGTAACCCCAGCGGGGGCCATCGATGAGCAGTTCTTC. This encodes CASSVTPAGAIDEQFF.

This clonotype has only a few counts. The chain employs TRBV7-8 and TRBJ2-1, with 9 bases fitting TRBD1. CDR1 SGHVS and CDR2 FQNEAQ come from the germline V gene. V was pared by 3 bases and J by 3 bases, with 3 bases of the junction left unmatched. The CDR3 runs 15 residues. The CDR3 is CASSFGTGIYNEQFF. The CDR3 DNA reads as TGTGCCAGCAGCTTCGGGACAGGGATCTACAATGAGCAGTTCTTC. The full variable domain, with the rest looked up from reference TRBV7-8 and TRBJ2-1, is GAGVSQSPRYKVAKRGQDVALRCDPISGHVSLFWYQQALGQGPEFLTYFQNEAQLDKSGLPSDRFFAERPEGSVSTLKIQRTQQEDSAVYLCASSFGTGIYNEQFFGPGTRLTVL.

The chain has TRBV4-3 and TRBJ2-1, with a weak D call TRBD2 (7 bases). V shed 1 base and J shed 8 bases, with 18 bases lying between them. Germline CDR1 LGHNA, CDR2 YSLEER. CDR3 size: 16 residues. The CDR3 bases are TGCGCCAGCAGCCAAGTTTGGGGGGGGGCCTGGCATGAGCAGTTCTTC. It encodes CASSQVWGGAWHEQFF.

The genes are TRBV9 and TRBJ2-3; 7 nucleotides line up with TRBD2. Losses at the gene ends were 3 bases for V and 3 bases for J; bases not matched to a gene: 7. This CDR3 comprises 15 residues. Per the germline V gene, CDR1 is SGDLS and CDR2 is YYNGEE. CDR3: CASSAGGGPTDTQYF. CDR3 nucleotides: TGTGCCAGCAGCGCGGGCGGGGGACCGACAGATACGCAGTATTTT.